This T cell receptor beta chain derives from a study of beta chain features in type 1 diabetes. Study-level points and caveats: Within each of all four CD4+ subsets, Type 1 diabetes patients had TCRB CDR3s that were moderately but significantly shorter.

Trimming took off 7 bases at V and 0 bases at J, with 13 bases between the two ends. Looked up from germline, CDR1 is MDHEN and CDR2 is SYDVKM. This CDR3 has 15 amino acids. Averaging about 116 mL, one heparinised blood draw came from each individual donor. The table lists this clone with a few counts. As yet, its antigen is unknown. Expressed TCRB transcripts got sequenced, as all isolated RNA was reverse transcribed. Libraries were prepared by immunoSEQ multiplex PCR; TCRdb keeps only in-frame clonotypes and omits some of them. The sample contains roughly 700,000 clones, 10% to 15% of which appear only once.

The chain carries TRBV28 and TRBJ1-5, with D maybe TRBD1 (6 bases). The sequencing sample was made of naive CD4+ T cells from blood. The receptor was isolated from a man younger than 35 with type 1 diabetes. The CDR3 is CASKRGRSSNQPQHF. In nucleotides, the CDR3 is TGTGCCAGCAAAAGGGGGAGATCTAGCAATCAGCCCCAGCATTTT.